Below, 20 T cell receptor beta chains from the same sample are listed, as sequenced in a study of Graves' ophthalmopathy and Graves' hyperthyroidism. Amplified material comprised TCR beta CDR3 regions derived from RNA transcripts. Following a first-round RT-PCR that used HTBI primers, a second-round multiplex PCR was carried out. One entry per CDR3 protein, called by TCRdb with MiXCR from the multiplex PCR reads. The sample lists roughly 1.1 million distinct CDR3 sequences, 35% to 40% occurring once. Sequenced input: peripheral blood or thyroid tissue (not recorded which). These receptors were obtained from an adult man with Graves' hyperthyroidism.

This clonotype came up a few times. V usage is TRBV6-2 or TRBV6-3 and J usage is TRBJ1-2; D may be TRBD1 (5 bases). Trimming removed 7 bases at V and 3 bases at J, with 12 bases between. CDR1 is MNHEY, CDR2 SVGEGT, per germline. CDR3 length: 13 amino acids. The chain's CDR3 is CASKADRHYGYTF. DNA of the CDR3: TGTGCCAGCAAAGCAGACAGACACTATGGCTACACCTTC.

The chain joins TRBV5-8 to TRBJ1-3, with D possibly matching TRBD1 (5 bases). The CDR3 runs to 14 residues. The V gene lost 0 bases and the J gene lost 8 bases, with 12 bases spanning the gap. Germline V lookup: CDR1 SGHTS, CDR2 YDEGEE. CDR3 DNA: TGTGCCAGCAGCTTGGCCGGGGGTGAAGACACCATATATTTT. Its protein is CASSLAGGEDTIYF.

V and J are TRBV30 and TRBJ2-7; weak D call: TRBD1 (6 bases). The germline V and J ends were trimmed by 3 bases and 1 base, with 13 bases remaining between them. CDR1 and CDR2 from the germline V gene are GTSNPN and SVGIG (reference sequence). The CDR3 is 14 amino acids. The CDR3 region is CAWRKGDGSYEQYF. CDR3 nucleotide sequence: TGTGCCTGGAGGAAGGGGGACGGATCCTACGAGCAGTACTTC.

The chain joins TRBV5-1 to TRBJ1-2, with no clear D. Germline-derived CDR1 and CDR2 are SGHRS and YFSETQ. V lost 4 bases and J 8 bases, leaving 18 bases between the germline ends. This CDR3 is 14 amino acids long. This CDR3 reads CASSGSAGVDGYTF. The CDR3 coding sequence is TGCGCCAGCAGCGGATCTGCCGGGGTTGACGGCTACACCTTC.

This clonotype was recorded at least ten times. This chain uses TRBV29-1 with TRBJ1-5; 9 positions match TRBD1. The CDR3 contains 15 residues. V lost 5 bases and J lost 5; bases outside the gene matches: 10. Germline CDR1 SQVTM, CDR2 ANQGSEA. In DNA, the CDR3 is TGCAGCGTTTCGGGGACAGGGATGGGGGATCAGCCCCAGCATTTT. It codes for CSVSGTGMGDQPQHF.

The V gene is TRBV3-1, the J gene TRBJ2-7; no clear D. V was cut by 5 bases and J by 4 bases, with 12 bases left in between. The CDR3 is made up of 13 amino acids. Germline values: CDR1 LGHDT, CDR2 YNNKEL (reference sequence). This chain's CDR3 is CASSSAINYEQYF. In DNA form, the CDR3 reads TGTGCCAGCAGCTCAGCGATCAATTACGAGCAGTACTTC.

This chain joins TRBV9 and TRBJ2-3; D assignment may be TRBD1 or TRBD2 (5 bases each). The V gene's germline CDR1 is SGDLS and CDR2 YYNGEE. The V end lost 7 bases, the J end lost 3 bases, and 15 bases lay between the germline ends. The CDR3 runs to 14 residues. CDR3 in DNA: TGTGCCAGCGCCCGAGGGGAAAGGACAGATACGCAGTATTTT. Encoded protein: CASARGERTDTQYF.

The chain uses TRBV4-2 and TRBJ2-2, with 8 bases fitting TRBD2. V shed 2 bases and J 6 bases; nucleotides not matched to a gene: 5. The CDR3 sequence is 15 residues long. Germline CDR1 is LGHNA and CDR2 is YNFKEQ. The CDR3 bases are TGTGCCAGCAGCCAACAAGCGGGAGAAGCCGGGGAGCTGTTTTTT. Its translation is CASSQQAGEAGELFF.

This clonotype appeared many times. The chain has TRBV7-9 and TRBJ1-2; D remains ambiguous. The CDR3 runs to 16 residues. Germline CDR1 reads SEHNR; CDR2 reads FQNEAQ (reference sequence). Trimming took 4 bases from V and 0 from J, leaving 15 bases between them. CDR3 DNA: TGTGCCAGCAGCTCGGCCGGTCGGATACCTAACTATGGCTACACCTTC. Translated, it gives CASSSAGRIPNYGYTF.

Only one count was recorded for this clonotype. The chain is built from TRBV10-3 and TRBJ2-2; D gene unclear. The germline V gene has CDR1 ENHRY and CDR2 SYGVKD. Trimming removed 4 bases from V and 4 bases from J, with 7 bases in between. The CDR3 totals 13 residues. The CDR3: CAISVQVTGELFF. CDR3 in DNA: TGTGCCATCAGTGTTCAAGTCACCGGGGAGCTGTTTTTT.

The rearrangement uses TRBV5-1 and TRBJ1-2; weak D call: TRBD1 (5 bases). The ends were cut back, 4 bases at V and 7 bases at J, with 20 bases in the middle. The CDR3 length is 15 residues. Germline assignment: CDR1 SGHRS and CDR2 YFSETQ. The CDR3 nucleotides read TGCGCCAGCAGCCCATCCATGACAGACCCTTCTGGCTACACCTTC. Protein sequence: CASSPSMTDPSGYTF.

This clonotype was observed at least ten times. The chain couples TRBV19 to TRBJ1-2; D call uncertain. The V gene's germline CDR1 is LNHDA and CDR2 SQIVND (reference sequence). The CDR3 loop spans 13 amino acids. Trimming took 6 bases from V and 4 from J, leaving 12 bases between them. The CDR3: CASSEGPTYGYTF. CDR3 nucleotides: TGTGCCAGTAGCGAAGGGCCGACCTATGGCTACACCTTC.

This clonotype was found many times. The chain has TRBV20-1 and TRBJ2-7; 8 nucleotides agree with TRBD2. The CDR3 is 14 amino acids. Germline V lookup: CDR1 DFQATT, CDR2 SNEGSKA (reference sequence). The V gene end was trimmed by 3 bases and the J gene end by 5 bases; junction bases not matched to a gene: 9. DNA of the CDR3: TGCAGTGCTAGCGGGGGGGCTACTAGCGACGAGCAGTACTTC. Translated, it gives CSASGGATSDEQYF.

This chain joins TRBV19 and TRBJ2-7, with TRBD1 identical over 7 bases. The germline V gene encodes CDR1 LNHDA and CDR2 SQIVND (reference sequence). The ends lost 5 bases at V and 2 bases at J; junction bases unmatched: 12. This CDR3 is 16 amino acids long. In nucleotides, the CDR3 is TGTGCCAGTAGTCTCTCGTCGGGACAGTCGGCCTACGAGCAGTACTTC. Protein sequence: CASSLSSGQSAYEQYF.

This clonotype has only a few counts. The V call is TRBV10-2, the J call TRBJ2-7, with 9 positions matching TRBD2. V lost 8 bases to trimming and J lost 4 bases; unmatched junction nucleotides: 3. From germline, CDR1 is WSHSY and CDR2 SAAADI. There are 12 residues in the CDR3. The CDR3 DNA is TGCGCCAGCGGGACTAGCTTGTACGAGCAGTACTTC. Translating it yields CASGTSLYEQYF.

This clonotype has a single count. This may stem from a read error, because a much larger clone lies one nucleotide away. This chain connects TRBV6-6 to TRBJ1-2; 9 positions agree with TRBD1. The CDR3 length is 14 residues. Germline CDR1 is MNHNY and CDR2 is SVGAGI (reference sequence). CDR3 in DNA: TGTGCCGGCAGTTACCTGACAGGGGGGTATGGCTACACCTTC. It is translated as CAGSYLTGGYGYTF.

Details on this clonotype: The final CDR3 position lacks the conserved phenylalanine or tryptophan, pointing to a likely read error. The chain employs TRBV7-9 and TRBJ1-1; D unclear. The CDR3 contains 16 residues. Per the germline V gene, CDR1 is SEHNR and CDR2 is FQNEAQ (reference sequence). The CDR3 sequence is CASSQDRGRTNTEAFL. The CDR3 DNA is TGCGCCAGCAGCCAAGATCGAGGGCGGACGAACACTGAAGCTTTCCTT.

The J gene is TRBJ1-3, the V gene TRBV3-1; D is perhaps TRBD1 (5 bases). The germline CDR1 and CDR2 sequences are LGHDT and YNNKEL (reference sequence). V was pared by 0 bases and J by 7 bases, with 10 bases between. The CDR3 totals 14 residues. CDR3 DNA sequence: TGTGCCAGCAGCCAAGATTGGGGGGACAACACCATATATTTT. This codes for CASSQDWGDNTIYF.

This clonotype was found many times. This chain connects TRBV7-9 to TRBJ1-3; no firm D call. V was pared by 5 bases and J by 4 bases, with 12 bases between. The CDR3 spans 14 residues. Germline loops: CDR1 SEHNR, CDR2 FQNEAQ (reference sequence). The CDR3 DNA is TGTGCCAGCAGCGGACGATTCTCCGGAAACACCATATATTTT. Amino acids: CASSGRFSGNTIYF.

This chain connects TRBV27 to TRBJ1-6; 9 bases are a match to TRBD1. Germline-derived CDR1 and CDR2 are MNHEY and SMNVEV (reference sequence). This CDR3 spans 15 amino acids. Losses at the gene ends were 5 bases for V and 9 bases for J; bases not matched to a gene: 8. This CDR3 reads CASSMRQGGGSPLHF. In DNA, the CDR3 is TGTGCCAGCAGTATGCGACAGGGGGGAGGTTCACCCCTCCACTTT.